Detailed here is one TCR beta chain. Antigen unknown. Deep-level settings were used for running the assay. For each subset, genomic DNA was distributed in equal portions over several immunoSEQ plates. The method was immunoSEQ multiplex PCR; TCRdb's version includes in-frame clones alone and lacks a portion of them. The table has a few million clones, over 85% seen once; the top ten hold 0.35% to 0.5%. Germline values: CDR1 SGHRS, CDR2 YFSETQ. Losses at the gene ends were 6 bases for V and 5 bases for J; bases not matched to a gene: 5. The CDR3 is made up of 14 amino acids. The data are from a study of shared clonotypes between healthy human individuals. Regarding the study as a whole: Clonotype sharing among donors was thought likely to change with sequencing depth. Several donors showed sharing of about 4.6% of naive CD4 clonotypes.

The J gene is TRBJ2-3, the V gene TRBV5-1, with 11 bases aligning to TRBD2. Input material: naive CD4+ T cells from PBMCs. As for subset: CD45RA+ positively selected. This sequence was found in a man younger than 35 in good health. Some clones in this sample may be carry-over from other donors' samples. CDR3 nucleotides: TGCGCCAGCATGGGGACTAGCGGCTTAGATACGCAGTATTTT. Residues: CASMGTSGLDTQYF.